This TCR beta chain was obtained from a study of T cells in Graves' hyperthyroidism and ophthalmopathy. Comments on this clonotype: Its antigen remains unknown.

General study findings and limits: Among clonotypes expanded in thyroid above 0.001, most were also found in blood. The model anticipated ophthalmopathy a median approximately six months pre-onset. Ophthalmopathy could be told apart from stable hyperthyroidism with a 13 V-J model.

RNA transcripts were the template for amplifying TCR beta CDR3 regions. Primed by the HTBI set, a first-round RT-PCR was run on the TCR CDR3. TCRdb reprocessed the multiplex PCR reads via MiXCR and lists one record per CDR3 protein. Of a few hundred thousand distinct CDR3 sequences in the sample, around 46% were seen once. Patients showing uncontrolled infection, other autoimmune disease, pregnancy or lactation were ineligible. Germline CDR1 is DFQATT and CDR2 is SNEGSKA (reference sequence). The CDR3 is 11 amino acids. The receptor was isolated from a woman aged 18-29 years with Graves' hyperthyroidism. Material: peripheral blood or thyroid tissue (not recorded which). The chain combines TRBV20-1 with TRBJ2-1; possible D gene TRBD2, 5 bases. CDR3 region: CSGNAYNEQFF. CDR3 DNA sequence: TGCAGCGGGAACGCCTACAATGAGCAGTTCTTC.